These 28 T cell receptor beta chains originate from one sample sequenced in a study of PD-1 blockade in classical Hodgkin lymphoma (dated by TCRdb to 2018 to 2021). Library preparation employed the immunoSEQ multiplex PCR assay. Not all clones reach the TCRdb copy of this immuneACCESS table, which keeps in-frame sequences only. Checked studies attribute under half of the gap to unresolved V genes and leave the rest unexplained. This sample has approximately 14,000 clones in its table, and 70% to 90% of those were observed once. The top ten constitute 15% to 20% of the sample. The time point tag for this specimen amounts to: cycle 4 day 1 (C4D1), after more than 5 weeks of nivolumab. All trial patients had relapsed after autologous stem cell transplantation, with cohorts A, B and C differing in prior brentuximab vedotin exposure. The sample was peripheral blood mononuclear cells (PBMCs), taken before the fourth cycle of nivolumab. Receptors originate from a human donor with classical Hodgkin lymphoma.

This clone appeared a few times. V is TRBV18 and J is TRBJ2-1; D is unclear. V dropped 8 bases and J dropped 7 bases, with 9 bases sitting between them. The CDR3 loop spans 11 amino acids. Germline V lookup: CDR1 KGHSH, CDR2 LQKENI. The CDR3 DNA is TGTGCCAGCGCCTCGGCGAATGAGCAGTTCTTC. This codes for CASASANEQFF.

The chain is built from TRBV5-1 and TRBJ2-5, with 7 bases that match TRBD2. V trimming: 4 bases; J trimming: 4 bases; junction bases outside the gene matches: 4. Germline V gene data show CDR1 as SGHRS and CDR2 as YFSETQ. CDR3 length: 13 residues. The CDR3 DNA follows: TGCGCCAGCAGCGAGGGGAGGGGAGAGACCCAGTACTTC. Protein: CASSEGRGETQYF. Complete variable domain (other parts from reference TRBV5-1 and TRBJ2-5): KAGVTQTPRYLIKTRGQQVTLSCSPISGHRSVSWYQQTPGQGLQFLFEYFSETQRNKGNFPGRFSGRQFSNSRSEMNVSTLELGDSALYLCASSEGRGETQYFGPGTRLLVL.

The chain links TRBV4-1 to TRBJ2-2, with 8 positions matching TRBD2. With V trimmed by 4 bases and J by 4 bases, 11 bases remained unmatched. The CDR3 is 17 amino acids. Germline V gene data show CDR1 as MGHRA and CDR2 as YSYEKL. As DNA, the CDR3 is TGCGCCAGCAGCCGATCCGGGGGGGCCTTAGGCACCGGGGAGCTGTTTTTT. Its translation: CASSRSGGALGTGELFF.

The rearrangement uses TRBV28 and TRBJ2-3; D ambiguous. CDR1 MDHEN and CDR2 SYDVKM come from the germline V gene. Trimming took off 6 bases at V and 0 bases at J, with 1 base between the two ends. The CDR3 extends over 11 amino acids. CDR3: CASRSTDTQYF. In nucleotides, the CDR3 is TGTGCCAGCAGAAGCACAGATACGCAGTATTTT.

In this sample, this clone turned up a few times. The gene calls are TRBV10-3 and TRBJ1-5; D is uncertain. Per germline, CDR1 ENHRY and CDR2 SYGVKD. There are 16 residues in the CDR3. V gave up 3 bases and J gave up 3 bases, with 15 bases separating them. The CDR3 DNA is TGTGCCATCAGTGATAACCCAGGAAGACCCAATCAGCCCCAGCATTTT. Its translation is CAISDNPGRPNQPQHF.

The rearrangement joins TRBV28 to TRBJ2-3, with unresolved D. The germline V and J ends were trimmed by 5 bases and 4 bases, with 13 bases remaining between them. The CDR3 is 14 amino acids. Germline CDR1 is MDHEN and CDR2 is SYDVKM. In DNA, the CDR3 is TGTGCCAGCAGTGCTGGGGTATTGTCAGATACGCAGTATTTT. Its protein is CASSAGVLSDTQYF.

The chain combines TRBV4-1 with TRBJ2-4, with D possibly TRBD2 on 6 matching bases. Germline CDR1 MGHRA, CDR2 YSYEKL. Trimming removed 3 bases from V and 3 bases from J, with 18 bases in between. This CDR3 region has 17 residues. The CDR3 nucleotides are TGCGCCAGCAGCCATCCCCTCTCCGACGGGGGCAAAAACATTCAGTACTTC. Encoded protein: CASSHPLSDGGKNIQYF.

The chain couples TRBV4-3 to TRBJ1-6; D unclear. V was clipped by 1 base and J by 4 bases, with 11 bases between them. In germline, CDR1 is LGHNA, CDR2 YSLEER. The CDR3 extends over 16 amino acids. CDR3 sequence (DNA): TGCGCCAGCAGCCAAGTCTTGGGAGGATATAATTCACCCCTCCACTTT. This codes for CASSQVLGGYNSPLHF.

The J gene is TRBJ2-3, the V gene TRBV6-4; 10 nucleotides agree with TRBD2. With 3 bases clipped from V and 4 bases from J, the junction kept 1 base outside the gene matches. CDR3 length: 14 amino acids. From germline, CDR1 is MRHNA and CDR2 SNTAGT. CDR3 sequence (DNA): TGTGCCAGCAGTGAAAGCGGGGGGGCAGATACGCAGTATTTT. Protein: CASSESGGADTQYF.

This clone was found once. This chain links TRBV7-8 with TRBJ2-7; tentatively, D is TRBD2 (5 bases). Trimming pared 3 bases from V and 0 bases from J, leaving 12 bases between. Germline CDR1 is SGHVS and CDR2 is FQNEAQ. The CDR3 consists of 15 residues. CDR3 DNA sequence: TGTGCCAGCAGCTTCACACCGCTAGCCTCCTACGAGCAGTACTTC. Protein: CASSFTPLASYEQYF.

The chain has TRBV9 and TRBJ1-2; D remains unclear. Germline V gene data show CDR1 as SGDLS and CDR2 as YYNGEE. The V end was cut by 3 bases, the J end by 5 bases, with 14 bases between. CDR3 length: 14 residues. This chain's CDR3 is CASSAQSGPYGYTF. CDR3 nucleotide sequence: TGTGCCAGCAGCGCTCAGTCCGGACCTTATGGCTACACCTTC.

The V and J genes are TRBV30 and TRBJ2-2; TRBD1 might be the D (5 bases). Germline V lookup: CDR1 GTSNPN, CDR2 SVGIG (reference sequence). V was clipped by 5 bases and J by 5 bases, with 12 bases between them. This CDR3 contains 13 residues. The CDR3 spells CAWGAGNTGELFF. Here the CDR3 DNA reads TGTGCCTGGGGAGCAGGGAATACCGGGGAGCTGTTTTTT.

The CDR3 loop reads CASRQSLSVNYGYTF. The CDR3 region has the DNA TGTGCCAGCAGACAATCTTTATCCGTTAACTATGGCTACACCTTC. The V call is TRBV6-5, the J call TRBJ1-2, with D hard to call. Germline values: CDR1 MNHEY, CDR2 SVGAGI. V was cut by 6 bases and J by 1 base, with 15 bases left in between. CDR3 length: 15 residues.

The chain couples TRBV10-3 to TRBJ2-7, with D perhaps assigned TRBD1 or TRBD2 (5 bases each). This CDR3 comprises 17 residues. Germline V gives CDR1 ENHRY, CDR2 SYGVKD. V gave up 0 bases and J gave up 1 base, with 16 bases separating them. The DNA for the CDR3 is TGTGCCATCAGTGAGTCAGGAGGCGCAGGGTGGTCCTACGAGCAGTACTTC. Protein product: CAISESGGAGWSYEQYF.

This clone has more than one count but fewer than ten. The rearrangement uses TRBV4-3 and TRBJ2-7, with 7 nucleotides matching TRBD1. Unmatched junction bases numbered 3, after V lost 1 base and J lost 3 bases. Germline CDR1 and CDR2: LGHNA and YSLEER. The CDR3 totals 14 residues. In DNA, the CDR3 is TGCGCCAGCAGCCAAGGGACAGGAGTCTACGAGCAGTACTTC. Its translation is CASSQGTGVYEQYF.

The chain recombines TRBV6-1 with TRBJ1-2; 7 bases map to TRBD1. The length of the CDR3 is 13 residues. In germline, CDR1 is MNHNS, CDR2 SASEGT. V was pared by 10 bases and J by 7 bases, with 12 bases of the junction left unmatched. CDR3 nucleotides: TGTGCCACCCCAGGACAGGCGATCCTTGGCTACACCTTC. Its translation is CATPGQAILGYTF.

J is TRBJ1-5 and V is TRBV5-5; possibly TRBD1 for D (5 bases). The CDR3 runs to 14 residues. From germline, CDR1 is SGHKS and CDR2 YYEKEE (reference sequence). V was trimmed by 0 bases and J by 4 bases, leaving 8 bases between them. As DNA, the CDR3 is TGTGCCAGCAGCTTGGAGGCAGGGAATCAGCCCCAGCATTTT. Amino acid sequence: CASSLEAGNQPQHF.

The V and J genes are TRBV12-5 and TRBJ1-5, with 8 bases identical to TRBD1. The trim removed 4 bases at V and 5 bases at J, leaving 7 bases unmatched. The CDR3 has 15 amino acids. Germline CDR1 reads LGHNT; CDR2 reads FRNRAP. The CDR3 sequence: CASGYGQGGDQPQHF. Here the CDR3 DNA reads TGTGCTAGTGGTTACGGACAGGGAGGGGATCAGCCCCAGCATTTT.

The chain has TRBV4-2 and TRBJ2-5, with D maybe TRBD2 (7 bases). V was trimmed by 5 bases and J by 5 bases, leaving 12 bases between them. Germline loops: CDR1 LGHNA, CDR2 YNFKEQ. CDR3 length: 13 residues. This CDR3 is CASSSEGGETQYF. The CDR3 DNA reads TGTGCCAGCAGCTCGGAGGGGGGGGAGACCCAGTACTTC.

The V call is TRBV4-3, the J call TRBJ1-5; 7 nucleotides line up with TRBD1. Unmatched junction bases numbered 5, after V lost 0 bases and J lost 9 bases. Germline loops: CDR1 LGHNA, CDR2 YSLEER. The CDR3 loop spans 14 amino acids. The CDR3 sequence is CASSQDRGLGPQHF. The CDR3 coding sequence is TGCGCCAGCAGCCAAGATAGGGGGCTTGGGCCCCAGCATTTT.

This clone has a single count. The rearrangement links TRBV5-4 to TRBJ2-5; 9 bases map to TRBD2. Looked up from germline, CDR1 is SGHNT and CDR2 is YYREEE (reference sequence). The CDR3 has 16 residues. The trim removed 0 bases at V and 5 bases at J, leaving 8 bases unmatched. The CDR3 DNA sequence: TGTGCCAGCAGCTTGGTAGGGCGGGGGGGCAGTGAGACCCAGTACTTC. This gives the protein CASSLVGRGGSETQYF.

This clone has a single count. The V call is TRBV12-5, the J call TRBJ2-3; D tentatively fits TRBD1 or TRBD2 (5 bases each). Germline V gives CDR1 LGHNT, CDR2 FRNRAP. Between the trimmed V and J ends, which lost 7 bases and 4 bases, there was a span of 15 bases. The CDR3 extends over 14 amino acids. CDR3 residues: CASAHPGRPDTQYF. DNA of the CDR3: TGTGCTAGTGCCCATCCGGGGCGTCCAGATACGCAGTATTTT.

The J gene is TRBJ2-3, the V gene TRBV19, with 12 bases fitting TRBD2. There are 14 residues in the CDR3. Looked up from germline, CDR1 is LNHDA and CDR2 is SQIVND (reference sequence). Trimming took 9 bases from V and 4 from J; bases not matched to a gene: 5. In nucleotides, the CDR3 is TGTGCCAGCTCCCTAGCGGGGGGGCCAGATACGCAGTATTTT. It is translated as CASSLAGGPDTQYF.

The genes are TRBV7-6 and TRBJ2-7, with TRBD2 as a possible D gene (5 bases). CDR1 and CDR2 (germline): SGHVS, FNYEAQ. The CDR3 length is 16 residues. Trimming took 5 bases from V and 4 from J, leaving 21 bases between them. CDR3 amino acids: CASSTLVGRGLYEQYF. The CDR3 DNA is TGTGCCAGCAGCACACTAGTCGGGCGTGGATTATACGAGCAGTACTTC.

The rearrangement links TRBV28 to TRBJ2-1, with D possibly being TRBD1 (6 bases). The CDR3 has 15 amino acids. Trimming removed 1 base at V and 8 bases at J, with 15 bases between. Germline CDR1 reads MDHEN; CDR2 reads SYDVKM. CDR3: CASSLYRAWGDEQFF. CDR3 nucleotide sequence: TGTGCCAGCAGTTTATACAGGGCTTGGGGAGATGAGCAGTTCTTC.

V is TRBV4-3 and J is TRBJ2-7; D gene unclear. Trimming pared 2 bases from V and 0 bases from J, leaving 5 bases between. This CDR3 contains 13 residues. Germline loops: CDR1 LGHNA, CDR2 YSLEER. CDR3 sequence reads: CASSQWSSYEQYF. As DNA, the CDR3 is TGCGCCAGCAGCCAATGGTCCTCCTACGAGCAGTACTTC.

This sequence joins TRBV11-2 and TRBJ1-1; D ambiguous. Per germline, CDR1 SGHAT and CDR2 FQNNGV. The CDR3 is 13 amino acids. V dropped 5 bases and J dropped 2 bases, with 9 bases sitting between them. The CDR3 coding sequence is TGTGCCAGCAGCCTCATTGATAACACTGAAGCTTTCTTT. It specifies CASSLIDNTEAFF.

V usage is TRBV7-8 and J usage is TRBJ1-4, with D possibly being TRBD1 (5 bases). CDR3 length: 15 residues. The ends were cut back, 5 bases at V and 6 bases at J, with 16 bases in the middle. Germline values: CDR1 SGHVS, CDR2 FQNEAQ. The CDR3 here is CASSLRDVDDEKLFF. The CDR3 DNA reads as TGTGCCAGCAGCCTCCGGGACGTCGATGATGAAAAACTGTTTTTT.